This passage covers 10 T cell receptor beta chains from one sample sequenced in a study of shared T cell receptors in the human thymus. Libraries were prepared by immunoSEQ multiplex PCR; TCRdb keeps only in-frame clonotypes and omits some of them. This sample has under 700,000 clones, with about four fifths found just once. The same data also went into a second study, on human thymus T cells.

The source material was thymocytes. These receptors all stem from a boy under two years old with a congenital heart defect.

This rearrangement joins TRBV29-1 to TRBJ2-3, with D possibly matching TRBD1 (6 bases). Germline CDR1 is SQVTM and CDR2 is ANQGSEA. The CDR3 contains 19 residues. V lost 6 bases and J lost 0, with 28 bases in between. CDR3 residues: CSVHRDTKPLTPSTDTQYF. CDR3 bases: TGCAGCGTCCACCGGGACACAAAACCTCTGACTCCTAGCACAGATACGCAGTATTTT.

DNA for the CDR3: TGTGCCAGCAGCCCCTCTTACAGCTACGAGCAGTACTTC. As protein: CASSPSYSYEQYF. The chain recombines TRBV11-3 with TRBJ2-7; no reliable D call. CDR3 length equals 13 residues. V was pared by 5 bases and J by 3 bases, with 11 bases between. Germline V gene sequence: CDR1 SGHNT, CDR2 YENEEA.

This chain links TRBV6-4 with TRBJ2-4; D gene unclear. The germline V gene encodes CDR1 MRHNA and CDR2 SNTAGT. This CDR3 region has 15 residues. The ends were cut back, 8 bases at V and 0 bases at J, with 14 bases in the middle. CDR3 protein: CASPPERLAKNIQYF. CDR3 coding DNA: TGTGCCAGCCCCCCCGAGCGACTAGCCAAAAACATTCAGTACTTC.

DNA of the CDR3: TGTGCCAGCAGTCCGCATCCCCGGGAGACCCAGTACTTC. Encoded protein: CASSPHPRETQYF. The genes are TRBV27 and TRBJ2-5; D not certain. Trimming stripped 5 bases from V and 5 bases from J, with 12 bases between. Germline loops: CDR1 MNHEY, CDR2 SMNVEV (reference sequence). The CDR3 has 13 residues.

The chain links TRBV9 to TRBJ2-2; 7 bases match TRBD2. The CDR3 is 14 residues long. Germline CDR1 and CDR2: SGDLS and YYNGEE. V was clipped by 6 bases and J by 1 base; unmatched bases: 3. CDR3 nucleotide sequence: TGTGCCAGCACCAAGCGGGAGAACACCGGGGAGCTGTTTTTT. Translating it yields CASTKRENTGELFF.

The rearrangement joins TRBV10-2 to TRBJ1-1; 8 positions agree with TRBD1. The CDR3 runs to 14 residues. The J segment lost 4 bases and the V segment lost 5 bases, leaving 6 bases of the junction unmatched. The germline V gene encodes CDR1 WSHSY and CDR2 SAAADI. The CDR3 DNA sequence: TGCGCCAGCAGTAGGACAGGGTCCCCCACTGAAGCTTTCTTT. Amino acid sequence: CASSRTGSPTEAFF.

The rearrangement uses TRBV6-1 and TRBJ2-1, with D hard to call. Germline V CDR1 and CDR2: MNHNS, SASEGT. V dropped 7 bases and J dropped 0 bases, with 13 bases sitting between them. This CDR3 has 15 residues. The CDR3 DNA follows: TGTGCCAGCAATGGTCCTACCCGCTCCTACAATGAGCAGTTCTTC. The encoded protein is CASNGPTRSYNEQFF.

This clone was observed once. V gene TRBV4-3 combines with J gene TRBJ2-1; 7 nucleotides align to TRBD2. The length of the CDR3 is 16 residues. The germline V gene has CDR1 LGHNA and CDR2 YSLEER. V shed 1 base, J shed 2 bases, and the junction held 5 bases outside the gene matches. The CDR3 is CASSQAAGLAYNEQFF. CDR3 nucleotide sequence: TGCGCCAGCAGCCAAGCAGCGGGGCTCGCCTACAATGAGCAGTTCTTC.

This clone was detected once. The V and J genes are TRBV6-6 and TRBJ2-7; D not resolved. The CDR3 is 10 amino acids. Trimming took 5 bases from V and 5 from J, leaving 4 bases between them. In germline, CDR1 is MNHNY, CDR2 SVGAGI (reference sequence). The CDR3 DNA reads TGTGCCAGCAGTCGGGACGAGCAGTACTTC. It specifies CASSRDEQYF.

The J gene is TRBJ1-2, the V gene TRBV2; D not resolved. CDR1 and CDR2 (germline): SNHLY, FYNNEI. Deletions cut 9 bases from V and 6 bases from J, with 8 bases between. The CDR3 extends over 10 amino acids. The CDR3 nucleotides read TGTGCCAGATTTACAAATGGCTACACCTTC. This encodes CARFTNGYTF.